A selection of T cell receptor beta chains follows, all from one sample in a study of blood T cell repertoires in COVID-19. Sequenced by immunoSEQ multiplex PCR; TCRdb stores in-frame clones only, minus some. The sample contains around 310,000 clones, roughly nine tenths of which appear only once. The sequencing sample was made of PBMCs or T cells enriched from blood (not recorded which). The receptors originated from a woman in her 30s who had recovered from COVID-19. CDR3s include the opening cysteine and the closing phenylalanine or tryptophan. A D gene is named only where the DNA matches it firmly. Rows may omit the clone size; those that give it use once, few, many or a size class.

TRBJ2-2 NA NA TRBV6-2/TRBV6-3 TGTGCCAGCAGCTTTTCAGGACTATACACCGGGGAGCTGTTTTTT CASSFSGLYTGELFF
TRBJ2-1 TRBD1 NA TRBV7-9 TGTGCCAGCAGCTTACAGGGGGCGACCTACAATGAGCAGTTCTTC CASSLQGATYNEQFF
TRBJ2-7 NA NA TRBV11-3 TGTGCCAGCAGCTTACGGGCGGGGAGCTACGAGCAGTACTTC CASSLRAGSYEQYF
TRBJ2-5 NA NA TRBV7-6 TGTGCCAGCAGCTTAGCGGCAAAAGAGACCCAGTACTTC CASSLAAKETQYF
TRBJ2-7 TRBD1 NA TRBV7-9 TGTGCCAGCAGCCCAGCTTTGACAGGGTGGGAGCAGTACTTC CASSPALTGWEQYF
TRBJ1-2 NA NA TRBV19 TGTGCCAGTAGTCCAGGACAAGGCTATGGCTACACCTTC CASSPGQGYGYTF
TRBJ1-2 TRBD1 NA TRBV27 TGTGCCAGCAGTTTTAGTAACAGGGGGCATCTGGGCTACACCTTC CASSFSNRGHLGYTF
TRBJ2-5 NA NA TRBV2 TGTGCCAGCAGTGAACCCCAGGTCTGGGAGACCCAGTACTTC CASSEPQVWETQYF
TRBJ1-1 TRBD1 NA TRBV7-9 TGTGCCAGCAGCTTAACCAGAGGGGGCGTGGGGACTGAAGCTTTCTTT CASSLTRGGVGTEAFF
TRBJ1-2 NA NA TRBV29-1 TGCAGCGTTAAACCGGGACAACTTAACTATGGCTACACCTTC CSVKPGQLNYGYTF
TRBJ2-3 NA NA TRBV6-5 TGTGCCAGCAGCCCCGGGACAGATACGCAGTATTTT CASSPGTDTQYF
TRBJ2-5 TRBD1 NA TRBV6-5 TGTGCCAGCAGTTACCCCGACAGGGGAGAAACCCAGTACTTC CASSYPDRGETQYF
TRBJ2-5 TRBD1 once TRBV10-3 TGTGCCATCAGTTCCTCGGACAGGGGGTGGGAGACCCAGTACTTC CAISSSDRGWETQYF
TRBJ2-3 NA NA TRBV29-1 TGCAGCGTTGAAGTAGGACAGACACTGGGGACAGATACGCAGTATTTT CSVEVGQTLGTDTQYF
TRBJ1-3 NA NA TRBV12-5 TGTGCTAGTGGTTTGGTAGGTGGAGGAAGAAACACCATATATTTT CASGLVGGGRNTIYF
TRBJ1-2 NA NA TRBV29-1 TGCAGCGTTGAACACGGGAACTATGGCTACACCTTC CSVEHGNYGYTF
TRBJ1-1 NA NA TRBV13 TGTGCCAGCAGCTTAGGTTTTTCGGGGGTGAACACTGAAGCTTTCTTT CASSLGFSGVNTEAFF
TRBJ2-2 TRBD2 NA TRBV5-4 TGTGCCAGCAGCTCTCTAGCGGGAGGGCGGACCGGGGAGCTGTTTTTT CASSSLAGGRTGELFF
TRBJ2-7 TRBD2 NA TRBV28 TGTGCCAGCAGTCTAGGGACTAGCGGATCCTACGAGCAGTACTTC CASSLGTSGSYEQYF
TRBJ1-2 NA NA TRBV25-1 TGTGCCAGCAGTGAATCCGATATTGGACGAGCGGATGGCTACACCTTC CASSESDIGRADGYTF
TRBJ2-2 NA NA TRBV27 TGTGCCACCCGGGGGGACACTGAACCCGCCGGGGAGCTGTTTTTT CATRGDTEPAGELFF
TRBJ1-5 TRBD1 once TRBV5-1 TGCGCCAGCAGCTCTGGACAGGGCAGCAATCAGCCCCAGCATTTT CASSSGQGSNQPQHF
TRBJ2-7 TRBD2 once TRBV15 TGTGCCACCAGCAGAGTCGCTAGCGGGGGCTACGAGCAGTACTTC CATSRVASGGYEQYF
TRBJ1-3 NA NA TRBV19 TGTGCCAGTAATAACGTCGTCGCAGGGTCGCCGCGCGGAAACACCATATATTTT CASNNVVAGSPRGNTIYF
TRBJ1-3 NA NA TRBV7-2 TGTGCCAGCAGCTTACGGGGGGGGCTCGGAAACACCATATATTTT CASSLRGGLGNTIYF
TRBJ2-7 NA NA TRBV3-1/TRBV3-2 TGTGCCAGCAGCCAAGCGCTACTAGCAGGCGAGCAGTACTTC CASSQALLAGEQYF
TRBJ2-7 NA NA TRBV6-5 TGTGCCAGCAGTCCCCGGGACACTTCCTACGAGCAGTACTTC CASSPRDTSYEQYF
TRBJ2-6 TRBD1 NA TRBV6-2/TRBV6-3 TGTGCCAGCAGTTTCCCCCGACAGGGGCTATGGCCCTCTGGGGCCAACGTCCTGACTTTC CASSFPRQGLWPSGANVLTF
TRBJ1-2 TRBD1 NA TRBV5-5 TGTGCCAGCAGCTTAACAGGGGAAAACTATGGCTACACCTTC CASSLTGENYGYTF
TRBJ1-6 TRBD1 few TRBV7-2 TGTGCCAGCAGCCGCCCGACAGGGTGGAATTCACCCCTCCACTTT CASSRPTGWNSPLHF
TRBJ2-1 TRBD1 NA TRBV10-3 TGTGCCACTACATGGACAGGGAGCAACAATGAGCAGTTCTTC CATTWTGSNNEQFF
TRBJ1-1 TRBD1 NA TRBV27 TGTGCCAGCAGTACGCGGGACAGGGCGAACACTGAAGCTTTCTTT CASSTRDRANTEAFF
TRBJ1-2 NA NA TRBV4-1 TGCGCCAGCAACCCGACGGGGACTGGGGCTAACTATGGCTACACCTTC CASNPTGTGANYGYTF
TRBJ2-1 TRBD1 NA TRBV18 TGTGCCAGCTCACACAAACCGGGACAGGGGGCGAATGAGCAGTTCTTC CASSHKPGQGANEQFF
TRBJ2-7 TRBD2 NA TRBV29-1 TGCAGCGTCCGCGGGACTAGCGACTACGAGCAGTACTTC CSVRGTSDYEQYF
TRBJ1-4 NA NA TRBV29-1 TGCAGCGTTCCCGCGTCGGACAGTGCAACTAATGAAAAACTGTTTTTT CSVPASDSATNEKLFF
TRBJ2-1 TRBD1 NA TRBV19 TGTGCCAGTAGTATGGGGACAGGGGGATATGAGCAGTTCTTC CASSMGTGGYEQFF
TRBJ1-2 NA NA TRBV9 TGTGCCAGCAGCATGTCGGGACTCGGGAAGAGAGGGGACTATGGCTACACCTTC CASSMSGLGKRGDYGYTF
TRBJ1-1 TRBD1 NA TRBV18 TGTGCCAGCTCAGCTAGGACAGGGGGCATGAACACTGAAGCTTTCTTT CASSARTGGMNTEAFF
TRBJ2-7 TRBD1 NA TRBV7-6 TGTGCCAGCAGCCTCGGACAGGGATTCAGCTCCTACGAGCAGTACTTC CASSLGQGFSSYEQYF
TRBJ1-2 NA NA TRBV7-8 TGTGCCAGCAGCTTAAATCCAGAAAGTGGCTACACCTTC CASSLNPESGYTF
TRBJ1-2 NA NA TRBV4-3 TGCGCCAGCTCGAGGGGAGGAGGGAACTATGGCTACACCTTC CASSRGGGNYGYTF
TRBJ2-3 TRBD2 NA TRBV25-1 TGTGCCAGCAGTGATGAGGCTAGCGGGCACACAGATACGCAGTATTTT CASSDEASGHTDTQYF
TRBJ2-1 TRBD2 NA TRBV3-1/TRBV3-2 TGTGCCAGCAGCCCTCAAGCCGGGAGGCCTCACAATGAGCAGTTCTTC CASSPQAGRPHNEQFF
TRBJ2-3 NA once TRBV7-6 TGTGCCAGCAGATCTGGGCGTGGCGGGCGGGATACGCAGTATTTT CASRSGRGGRDTQYF
TRBJ2-7 TRBD2 NA TRBV9 TGTGCCAGCAGCCCCGGACTAGCGAACGAGCAGTACTTC CASSPGLANEQYF
TRBJ2-1 NA NA TRBV11-2 TGTGCCAGCAGCTTAAGTACGGTGGCCTACAATGAGCAGTTCTTC CASSLSTVAYNEQFF
TRBJ2-1 TRBD2 NA TRBV5-1 TGCGCCAGCAGCCCCCGCGCCGGACTAGCGTACAATGAGCAGTTCTTC CASSPRAGLAYNEQFF
TRBJ2-1 TRBD2 NA TRBV9 TGTGCCAGCAGCGTATATAGCGGGAGTTCCTACAATGAGCAGTTCTTC CASSVYSGSSYNEQFF
TRBJ1-3 NA NA TRBV19 TGTGCCAGTATCGGAGGAGACCGAACAGGGACTGGAAACACCATATATTTT CASIGGDRTGTGNTIYF
TRBJ1-5 TRBD1 NA TRBV28 TGTGCCAGCAGTTATACAGGGGGCAATCAGCCCCAGCATTTT CASSYTGGNQPQHF
TRBJ2-7 NA NA TRBV18 TGTGCCAGCTCACGTGCCGGGAGTGCCTCCTACGAGCAGTACTTC CASSRAGSASYEQYF
TRBJ1-2 TRBD1 once TRBV18 TGTGCCAGCTCAGGAGCGACAGGGGCTAAAGGCTACACCTTC CASSGATGAKGYTF
TRBJ1-3 TRBD1 NA TRBV25-1 TGTGCCAGCAGAACAGGGGGTTCCTCCATATATTTT CASRTGGSSIYF